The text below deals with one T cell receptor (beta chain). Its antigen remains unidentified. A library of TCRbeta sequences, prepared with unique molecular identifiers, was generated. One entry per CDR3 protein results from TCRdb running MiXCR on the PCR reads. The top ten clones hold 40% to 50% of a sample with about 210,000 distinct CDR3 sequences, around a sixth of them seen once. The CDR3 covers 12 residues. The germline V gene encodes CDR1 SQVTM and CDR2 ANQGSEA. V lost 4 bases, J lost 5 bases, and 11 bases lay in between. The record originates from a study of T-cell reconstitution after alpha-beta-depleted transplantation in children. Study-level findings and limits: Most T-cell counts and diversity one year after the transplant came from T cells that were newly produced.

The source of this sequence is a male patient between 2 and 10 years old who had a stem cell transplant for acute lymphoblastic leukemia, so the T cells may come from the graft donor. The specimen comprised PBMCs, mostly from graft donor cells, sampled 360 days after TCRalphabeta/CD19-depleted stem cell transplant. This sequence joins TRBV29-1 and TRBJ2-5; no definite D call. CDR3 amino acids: CSVVAVGETQYF. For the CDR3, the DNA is TGCAGCGTTGTTGCGGTGGGGGAGACCCAGTACTTC.